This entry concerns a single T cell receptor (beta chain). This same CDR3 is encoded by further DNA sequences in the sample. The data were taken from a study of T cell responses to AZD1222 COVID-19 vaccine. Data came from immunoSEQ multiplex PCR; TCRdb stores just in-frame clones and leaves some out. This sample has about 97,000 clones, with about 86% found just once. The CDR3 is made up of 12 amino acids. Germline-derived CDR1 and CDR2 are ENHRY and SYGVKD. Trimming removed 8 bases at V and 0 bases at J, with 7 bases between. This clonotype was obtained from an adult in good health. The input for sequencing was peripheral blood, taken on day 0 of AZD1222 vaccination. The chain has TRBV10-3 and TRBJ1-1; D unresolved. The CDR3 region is CAIGYLNTEAFF. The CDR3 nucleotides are TGTGCCATCGGGTACCTGAACACTGAAGCTTTCTTT.